This T cell receptor beta chain was observed in a study of T cells in Graves' hyperthyroidism and ophthalmopathy. Regions amplified from RNA transcripts were the TCR beta CDR3 regions. TCR CDR3 regions were first amplified by RT-PCR with HTBI primers. TCRdb independently ran MiXCR on the multiplex PCR reads; one entry per CDR3 protein. The sample consists of over 300,000 distinct CDR3 sequences, more than 11% of them appearing once. V was clipped by 3 bases and J by 5 bases; unmatched bases: 7. The CDR3 is made up of 14 amino acids. Looked up from germline, CDR1 is SGDLS and CDR2 is YYNGEE. This clonotype came up a few times.

This chain uses TRBV9 with TRBJ1-2, with 7 bases that match TRBD1. The sample comprised blood. This sequence originates from a woman aged 55-70 years with Graves' hyperthyroidism. CDR3 in amino acids: CASSGGQETYGYTF. The CDR3 nucleotides read TGTGCCAGCAGCGGAGGACAGGAGACATATGGCTACACCTTC. Based on the CDR3 plus reference TRBV9 and TRBJ1-2, the full variable domain is DSGVTQTPKHLITATGQRVTLRCSPRSGDLSVYWYQQSLDQGLQFLIQYYNGEERAKGNILERFSAQQFPDLHSELNLSSLELGDSALYFCASSGGQETYGYTFGSGTRLTVV.